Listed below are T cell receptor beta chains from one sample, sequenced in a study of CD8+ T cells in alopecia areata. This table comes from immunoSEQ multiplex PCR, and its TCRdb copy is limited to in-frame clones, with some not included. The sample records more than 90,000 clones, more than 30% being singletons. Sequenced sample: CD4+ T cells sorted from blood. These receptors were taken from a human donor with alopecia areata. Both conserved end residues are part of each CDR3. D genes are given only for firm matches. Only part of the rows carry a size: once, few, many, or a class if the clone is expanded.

CDR3 protein: CASSVNRGKNIQYF
CDR3 DNA: TGCGCCAGCAGCGTCAACAGGGGGAAGAACATTCAGTACTTC
J gene: TRBJ2-4
clone size: NA
D gene: TRBD1
V gene: TRBV5-1

CDR3 protein: CSATGQIKNEQYF
CDR3 DNA: TGCAGTGCTACGGGACAGATCAAGAACGAGCAGTACTTC
J gene: TRBJ2-7
clone size: NA
D gene: TRBD1
V gene: TRBV29-1

CDR3 protein: CSATGTGAGNTEAFF
CDR3 DNA: TGCAGCGCGACCGGGACAGGGGCTGGAAACACTGAAGCTTTCTTT
J gene: TRBJ1-1
clone size: NA
D gene: TRBD1
V gene: TRBV29-1

CDR3 protein: CASSLQDTQYF
CDR3 DNA: TGTGCCAGCAGCTTACAAGATACGCAGTATTTT
J gene: TRBJ2-3
clone size: few
D gene: NA
V gene: TRBV7-9

CDR3 protein: CASSPRDPGELFF
CDR3 DNA: TGTGCCAGCAGTCCCAGGGACCCCGGGGAGCTGTTTTTT
J gene: TRBJ2-2
clone size: NA
D gene: NA
V gene: TRBV28

CDR3 protein: CSVGTGFAGELFF
CDR3 DNA: TGCAGCGTTGGGACAGGGTTCGCCGGGGAGCTGTTTTTT
J gene: TRBJ2-2
clone size: once
D gene: TRBD1
V gene: TRBV29-1

CDR3 protein: CASRGLGGELFF
CDR3 DNA: TGTGCCAGCAGGGGCTTAGGAGGGGAGCTGTTTTTT
J gene: TRBJ2-2
clone size: NA
D gene: NA
V gene: TRBV2

CDR3 protein: CSARLRGLHF
CDR3 DNA: TGCAGTGCTAGGTTGCGAGGCCTCCACTTT
J gene: TRBJ1-6
clone size: NA
D gene: NA
V gene: TRBV20-1

CDR3 protein: CASSLGTSWGEQYF
CDR3 DNA: TGTGCCAGCAGCTTAGGGACCTCTTGGGGCGAGCAGTACTTC
J gene: TRBJ2-7
clone size: NA
D gene: NA
V gene: TRBV7-6

CDR3 protein: CASSRIRRGPGTDTQYF
CDR3 DNA: TGTGCCAGCAGTCGTATCCGTCGGGGGCCCGGGACAGATACGCAGTATTTT
J gene: TRBJ2-3
clone size: few
D gene: NA
V gene: TRBV28

CDR3 protein: CSRGLGYQETQYF
CDR3 DNA: TGCAGTAGGGGGCTAGGGTACCAAGAGACCCAGTACTTC
J gene: TRBJ2-5
clone size: once
D gene: TRBD1
V gene: TRBV29-1

CDR3 protein: CASSPGGPTGELFF
CDR3 DNA: TGTGCCAGCAGCCCGGGAGGTCCCACCGGGGAGCTGTTTTTT
J gene: TRBJ2-2
clone size: few
D gene: TRBD2
V gene: TRBV9

CDR3 protein: CSVAGGPSSYEQYF
CDR3 DNA: TGCAGCGTTGCGGGGGGCCCTAGCTCCTACGAGCAGTACTTC
J gene: TRBJ2-7
clone size: few
D gene: NA
V gene: TRBV29-1

CDR3 protein: CSAKDTEAFF
CDR3 DNA: TGCAGTGCAAAGGACACTGAAGCTTTCTTT
J gene: TRBJ1-1
clone size: few
D gene: NA
V gene: TRBV29-1

CDR3 protein: CASSLGGNSGANVLTF
CDR3 DNA: TGTGCCAGCAGCTTAGGAGGTAACTCTGGGGCCAACGTCCTGACTTTC
J gene: TRBJ2-6
clone size: NA
D gene: NA
V gene: TRBV7-9

CDR3 protein: CSVSERWAEAFF
CDR3 DNA: TGCAGCGTATCGGAAAGGTGGGCTGAAGCTTTCTTT
J gene: TRBJ1-1
clone size: NA
D gene: NA
V gene: TRBV29-1

CDR3 protein: CASSPSGTYEQYF
CDR3 DNA: TGTGCCAGCTCACCGAGCGGGACCTACGAGCAGTACTTC
J gene: TRBJ2-7
clone size: few
D gene: TRBD2
V gene: TRBV18

CDR3 protein: CAHALRGELGYTF
CDR3 DNA: TGTGCCCACGCCCTGAGGGGCGAACTTGGCTACACCTTC
J gene: TRBJ1-2
clone size: few
D gene: NA
V gene: TRBV28

CDR3 protein: CASSKGFPPYEQYF
CDR3 DNA: TGTGCCAGTAGTAAAGGATTTCCCCCCTACGAGCAGTACTTC
J gene: TRBJ2-7
clone size: few
D gene: NA
V gene: TRBV19

CDR3 protein: CSVEWATEETQYF
CDR3 DNA: TGCAGCGTTGAATGGGCTACTGAAGAGACCCAGTACTTC
J gene: TRBJ2-5
clone size: NA
D gene: NA
V gene: TRBV29-1

CDR3 protein: CSVEDGNQPQHF
CDR3 DNA: TGCAGCGTTGAGGATGGGAATCAGCCCCAGCATTTT
J gene: TRBJ1-5
clone size: NA
D gene: NA
V gene: TRBV29-1

CDR3 protein: CASSPERRGTHGYTF
CDR3 DNA: TGTGCCAGCTCACCGGAAAGGAGGGGGACTCATGGCTACACCTTC
J gene: TRBJ1-2
clone size: few
D gene: NA
V gene: TRBV18

CDR3 protein: CSANREYTGELFF
CDR3 DNA: TGCAGCGCAAACCGGGAATACACCGGGGAGCTGTTTTTT
J gene: TRBJ2-2
clone size: NA
D gene: NA
V gene: TRBV29-1

CDR3 protein: CASSQDQPSGRATDTQYF
CDR3 DNA: TGCGCCAGCAGCCAAGACCAGCCTAGCGGGAGGGCCACAGATACGCAGTATTTT
J gene: TRBJ2-3
clone size: few
D gene: TRBD2
V gene: TRBV4-1

CDR3 protein: CSVERGLGTDTQYF
CDR3 DNA: TGCAGCGTTGAACGGGGGCTTGGCACAGATACGCAGTATTTT
J gene: TRBJ2-3
clone size: NA
D gene: NA
V gene: TRBV29-1

CDR3 protein: CAVSVGVNQPQHF
CDR3 DNA: TGTGCCGTTTCCGTAGGGGTCAATCAGCCCCAGCATTTT
J gene: TRBJ1-5
clone size: NA
D gene: NA
V gene: TRBV10-3

CDR3 protein: CASSTWTGSTDTQYF
CDR3 DNA: TGTGCCAGCAGCACCTGGACAGGCAGCACAGATACGCAGTATTTT
J gene: TRBJ2-3
clone size: NA
D gene: TRBD1
V gene: TRBV7-2

CDR3 protein: CSARLAGTSYNEQFF
CDR3 DNA: TGCAGCGCCCGACTAGCGGGGACCTCCTACAATGAGCAGTTCTTC
J gene: TRBJ2-1
clone size: few
D gene: TRBD2
V gene: TRBV29-1

CDR3 protein: CSVPGSRAYNEQFF
CDR3 DNA: TGCAGCGTTCCCGGTTCCAGGGCCTACAATGAGCAGTTCTTC
J gene: TRBJ2-1
clone size: few
D gene: NA
V gene: TRBV29-1

CDR3 protein: CASSVSYRSYEQYF
CDR3 DNA: TGTGCCAGCAGCGTCTCGTATCGTTCCTACGAGCAGTACTTC
J gene: TRBJ2-7
clone size: NA
D gene: NA
V gene: TRBV9

CDR3 protein: CSVVRTGSSYEQYF
CDR3 DNA: TGCAGCGTCGTTAGGACAGGGAGCTCCTACGAGCAGTACTTC
J gene: TRBJ2-7
clone size: few
D gene: TRBD1
V gene: TRBV29-1

CDR3 protein: CASSQDLSRGINEQYF
CDR3 DNA: TGTGCCAGCAGCCAAGACCTGTCCAGGGGAATAAACGAGCAGTACTTC
J gene: TRBJ2-7
clone size: NA
D gene: NA
V gene: TRBV4-2

CDR3 protein: CASSSKSIRDGPYNEQFF
CDR3 DNA: TGTGCCAGCAGCTCGAAGTCTATCCGGGACGGCCCCTACAATGAGCAGTTCTTC
J gene: TRBJ2-1
clone size: NA
D gene: NA
V gene: TRBV7-9

CDR3 protein: CAWSNRGDQPQHF
CDR3 DNA: TGTGCCTGGAGTAACAGGGGAGATCAGCCCCAGCATTTT
J gene: TRBJ1-5
clone size: once
D gene: TRBD1
V gene: TRBV30

CDR3 protein: CASSLPAADTQYF
CDR3 DNA: TGTGCCAGCAGTTTGCCAGCGGCAGATACGCAGTATTTT
J gene: TRBJ2-3
clone size: NA
D gene: NA
V gene: TRBV28

CDR3 protein: CATGPYEQYF
CDR3 DNA: TGTGCCACGGGGCCCTACGAGCAGTACTTC
J gene: TRBJ2-7
clone size: NA
D gene: NA
V gene: TRBV28

CDR3 protein: CAWDRDRLYEQYF
CDR3 DNA: TGTGCCTGGGACCGGGACAGGTTATACGAGCAGTACTTC
J gene: TRBJ2-7
clone size: NA
D gene: TRBD1
V gene: TRBV30

CDR3 protein: CASSLQGQGAHEQYF
CDR3 DNA: TGTGCCAGCAGCTTACAGGGTCAGGGGGCGCACGAGCAGTACTTC
J gene: TRBJ2-7
clone size: NA
D gene: TRBD1
V gene: TRBV7-2

CDR3 protein: CASSSDRGHEQFF
CDR3 DNA: TGCGCCAGCAGCTCGGACAGAGGACATGAGCAGTTCTTC
J gene: TRBJ2-1
clone size: few
D gene: NA
V gene: TRBV5-1

CDR3 protein: CASSRDRGRVNEQFF
CDR3 DNA: TGTGCCAGTAGCCGGGACAGGGGGCGAGTAAATGAGCAGTTCTTC
J gene: TRBJ2-1
clone size: few
D gene: TRBD1
V gene: TRBV19

CDR3 protein: CASSFSTSTGELFF
CDR3 DNA: TGCGCCAGCAGCTTTTCTACATCTACCGGGGAGCTGTTTTTT
J gene: TRBJ2-2
clone size: few
D gene: NA
V gene: TRBV5-1

CDR3 protein: CASSLVGSSNTEAFF
CDR3 DNA: TGCGCCAGCAGCTTGGTCGGCAGCTCGAACACTGAAGCTTTCTTT
J gene: TRBJ1-1
clone size: NA
D gene: NA
V gene: TRBV5-1